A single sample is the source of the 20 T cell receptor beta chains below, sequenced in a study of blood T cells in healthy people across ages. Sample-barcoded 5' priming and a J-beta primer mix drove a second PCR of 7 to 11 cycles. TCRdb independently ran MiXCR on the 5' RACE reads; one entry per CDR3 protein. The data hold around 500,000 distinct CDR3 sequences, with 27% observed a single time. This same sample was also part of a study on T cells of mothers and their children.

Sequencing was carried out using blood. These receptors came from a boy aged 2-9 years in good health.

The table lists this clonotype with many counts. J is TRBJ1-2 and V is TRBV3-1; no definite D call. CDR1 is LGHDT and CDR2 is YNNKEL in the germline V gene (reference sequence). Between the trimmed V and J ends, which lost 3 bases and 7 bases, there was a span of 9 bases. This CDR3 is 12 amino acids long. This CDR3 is CASSHRGSGYTF. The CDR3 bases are TGTGCCAGCAGCCACCGCGGTTCTGGCTACACCTTC.

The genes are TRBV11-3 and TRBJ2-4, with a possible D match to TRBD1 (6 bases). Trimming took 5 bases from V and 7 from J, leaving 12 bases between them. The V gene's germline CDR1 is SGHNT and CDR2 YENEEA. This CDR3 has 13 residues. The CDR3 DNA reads TGTGCCAGCAGCCAGGACAGTTGGAACATTCAGTACTTC. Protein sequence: CASSQDSWNIQYF.

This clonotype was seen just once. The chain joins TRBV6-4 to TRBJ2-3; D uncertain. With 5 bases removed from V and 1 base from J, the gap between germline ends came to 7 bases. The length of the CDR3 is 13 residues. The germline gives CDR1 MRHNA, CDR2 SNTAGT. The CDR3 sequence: CASSHPGTDTQYF. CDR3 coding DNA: TGTGCCAGCAGTCACCCGGGCACAGATACGCAGTATTTT.

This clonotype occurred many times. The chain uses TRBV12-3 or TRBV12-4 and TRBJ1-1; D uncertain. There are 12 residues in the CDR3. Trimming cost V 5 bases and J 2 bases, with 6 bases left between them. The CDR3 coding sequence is TGTGCCAGCAGTCTTACAAACACTGAAGCTTTCTTT. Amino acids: CASSLTNTEAFF.

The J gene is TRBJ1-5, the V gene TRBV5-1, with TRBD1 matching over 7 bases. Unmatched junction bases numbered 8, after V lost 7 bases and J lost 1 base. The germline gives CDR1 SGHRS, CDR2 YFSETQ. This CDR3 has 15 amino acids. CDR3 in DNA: TGCGCCAGCTCGGAGTGGACAGGAAGCAATCAGCCCCAGCATTTT. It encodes CASSEWTGSNQPQHF.

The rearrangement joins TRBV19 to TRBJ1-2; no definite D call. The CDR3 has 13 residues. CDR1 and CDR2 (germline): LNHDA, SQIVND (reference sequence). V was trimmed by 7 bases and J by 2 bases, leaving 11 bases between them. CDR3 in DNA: TGTGCCAGTAACCGGTTAGACAACTATGGCTACACCTTC. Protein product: CASNRLDNYGYTF.

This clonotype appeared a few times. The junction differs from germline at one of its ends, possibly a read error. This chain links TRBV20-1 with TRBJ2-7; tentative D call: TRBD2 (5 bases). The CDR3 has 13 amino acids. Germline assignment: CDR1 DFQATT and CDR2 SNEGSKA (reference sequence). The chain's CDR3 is CSARDHGNNERFF. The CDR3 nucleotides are TGCAGTGCTAGAGATCACGGGAACAATGAGCGGTTCTTC.

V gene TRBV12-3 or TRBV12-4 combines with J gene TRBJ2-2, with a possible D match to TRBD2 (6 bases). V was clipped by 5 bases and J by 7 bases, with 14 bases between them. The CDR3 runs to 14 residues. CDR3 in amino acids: CASSRLVKNGELFF. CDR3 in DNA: TGTGCCAGCAGTCGACTAGTAAAAAACGGGGAGCTGTTTTTT.

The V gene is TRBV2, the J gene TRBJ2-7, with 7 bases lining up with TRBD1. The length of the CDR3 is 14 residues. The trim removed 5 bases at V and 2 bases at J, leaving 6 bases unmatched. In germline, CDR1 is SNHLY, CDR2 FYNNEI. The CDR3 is CASSSDRSPYEQYF. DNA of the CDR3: TGTGCCAGCAGTTCGGACAGGAGCCCCTACGAGCAGTACTTC.

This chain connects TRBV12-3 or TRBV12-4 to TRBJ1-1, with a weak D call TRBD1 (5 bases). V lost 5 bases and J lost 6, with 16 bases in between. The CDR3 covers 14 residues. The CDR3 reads CASSAKPGDSEAFF. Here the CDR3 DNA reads TGTGCCAGCAGTGCCAAGCCGGGGGATTCTGAAGCTTTCTTT.

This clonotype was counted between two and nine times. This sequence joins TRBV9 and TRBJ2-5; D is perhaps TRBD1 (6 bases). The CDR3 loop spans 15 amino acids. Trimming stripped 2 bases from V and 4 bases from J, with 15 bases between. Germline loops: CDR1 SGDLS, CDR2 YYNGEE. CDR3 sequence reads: CASSVGAVGGETQYF. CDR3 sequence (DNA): TGTGCCAGCAGCGTGGGGGCAGTAGGGGGAGAGACCCAGTACTTC.

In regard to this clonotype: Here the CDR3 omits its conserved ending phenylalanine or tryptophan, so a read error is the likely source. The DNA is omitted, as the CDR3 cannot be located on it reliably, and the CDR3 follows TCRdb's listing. Here the CDR3 reads CSVGSYREEFS. The rearrangement uses TRBV29-1 and TRBJ2-1. The CDR3 spans 11 residues, counting both ends. Germline values: CDR1 SQVTM, CDR2 ANQGSEA.

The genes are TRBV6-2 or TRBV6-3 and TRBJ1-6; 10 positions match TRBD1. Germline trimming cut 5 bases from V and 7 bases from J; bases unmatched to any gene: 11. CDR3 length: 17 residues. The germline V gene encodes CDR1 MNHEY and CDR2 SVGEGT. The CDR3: CASSEDRGFARNSPLHF. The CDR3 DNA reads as TGTGCCAGCAGTGAGGACAGGGGGTTTGCAAGGAATTCACCCCTCCACTTT.

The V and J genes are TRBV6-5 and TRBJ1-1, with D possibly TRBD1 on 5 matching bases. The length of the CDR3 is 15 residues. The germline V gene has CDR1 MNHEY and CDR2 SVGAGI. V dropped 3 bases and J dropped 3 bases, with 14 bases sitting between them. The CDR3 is CASSYLGDWDTEAFF. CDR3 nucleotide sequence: TGTGCCAGCAGTTATTTGGGGGATTGGGACACTGAAGCTTTCTTT.

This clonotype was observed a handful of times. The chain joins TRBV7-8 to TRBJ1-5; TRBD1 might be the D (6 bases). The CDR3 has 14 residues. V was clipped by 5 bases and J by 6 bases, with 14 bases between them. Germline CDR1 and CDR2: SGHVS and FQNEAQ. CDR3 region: CASSLLDSFQPQHF. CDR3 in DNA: TGTGCCAGCAGCCTCTTGGACAGTTTTCAGCCCCAGCATTTT. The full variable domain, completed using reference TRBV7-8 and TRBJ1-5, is GAGVSQSPRYKVAKRGQDVALRCDPISGHVSLFWYQQALGQGPEFLTYFQNEAQLDKSGLPSDRFFAERPEGSVSTLKIQRTQQEDSAVYLCASSLLDSFQPQHFGDGTRLSIL.

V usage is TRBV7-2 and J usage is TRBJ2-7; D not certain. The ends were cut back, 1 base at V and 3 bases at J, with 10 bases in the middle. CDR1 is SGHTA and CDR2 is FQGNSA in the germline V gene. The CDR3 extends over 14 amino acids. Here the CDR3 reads CASSLVRPYYEQYF. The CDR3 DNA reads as TGTGCCAGCAGCTTAGTCAGGCCTTACTACGAGCAGTACTTC.

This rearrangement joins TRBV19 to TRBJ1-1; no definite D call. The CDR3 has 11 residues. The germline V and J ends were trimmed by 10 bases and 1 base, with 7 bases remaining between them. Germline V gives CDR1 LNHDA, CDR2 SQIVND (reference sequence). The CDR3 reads CATKTNTEAFF. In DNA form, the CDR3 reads TGTGCCACAAAGACGAACACTGAAGCTTTCTTT.

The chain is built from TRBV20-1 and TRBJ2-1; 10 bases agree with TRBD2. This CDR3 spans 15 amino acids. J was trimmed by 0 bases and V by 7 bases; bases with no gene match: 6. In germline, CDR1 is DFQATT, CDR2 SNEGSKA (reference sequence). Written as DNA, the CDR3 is TGCAGTGTAGCTAGCGGGAGAACCTCCTACAATGAGCAGTTCTTC. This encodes CSVASGRTSYNEQFF.

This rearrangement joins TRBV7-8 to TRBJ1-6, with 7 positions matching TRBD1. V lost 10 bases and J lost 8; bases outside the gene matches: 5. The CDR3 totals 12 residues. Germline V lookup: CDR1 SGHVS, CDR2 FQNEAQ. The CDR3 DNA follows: TGTGCCACCACAGGGGTTGATTCACCCCTCCACTTT. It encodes CATTGVDSPLHF.

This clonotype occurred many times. The CDR3 is CASSPGQINEKLFF. The CDR3, as DNA: TGTGCCAGCAGCCCCGGACAGATTAATGAAAAACTGTTTTTT. The chain recombines TRBV12-3 or TRBV12-4 with TRBJ1-4, with TRBD1 as a possible D gene (6 bases). Deletions cut 6 bases from V and 4 bases from J, with 12 bases between. The CDR3 runs to 14 residues.